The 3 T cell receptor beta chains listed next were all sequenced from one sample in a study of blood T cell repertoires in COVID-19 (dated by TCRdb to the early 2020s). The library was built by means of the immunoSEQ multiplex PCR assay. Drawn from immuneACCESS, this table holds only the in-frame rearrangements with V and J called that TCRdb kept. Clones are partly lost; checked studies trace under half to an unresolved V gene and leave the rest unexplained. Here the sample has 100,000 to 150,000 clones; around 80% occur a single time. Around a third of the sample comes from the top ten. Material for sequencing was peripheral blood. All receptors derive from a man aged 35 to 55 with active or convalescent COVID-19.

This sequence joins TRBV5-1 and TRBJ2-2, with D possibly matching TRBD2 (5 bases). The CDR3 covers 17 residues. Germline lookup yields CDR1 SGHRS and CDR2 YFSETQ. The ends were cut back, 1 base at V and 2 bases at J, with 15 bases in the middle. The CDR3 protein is CASSLMGSQLNTGELFF. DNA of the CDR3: TGCGCCAGCAGCTTGATGGGGAGCCAACTAAACACCGGGGAGCTGTTTTTT.

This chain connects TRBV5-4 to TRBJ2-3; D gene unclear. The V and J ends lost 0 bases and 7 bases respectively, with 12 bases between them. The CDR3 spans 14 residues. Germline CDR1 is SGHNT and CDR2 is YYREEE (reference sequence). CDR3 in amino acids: CASSLESGLNTQYF. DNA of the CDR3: TGTGCCAGCAGCTTGGAATCTGGGCTCAATACGCAGTATTTT.

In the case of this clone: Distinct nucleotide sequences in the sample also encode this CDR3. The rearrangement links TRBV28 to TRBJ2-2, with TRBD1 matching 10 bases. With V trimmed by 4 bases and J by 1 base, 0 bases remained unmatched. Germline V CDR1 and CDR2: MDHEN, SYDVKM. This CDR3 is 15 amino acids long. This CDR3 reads CASSWTGGNTGELFF. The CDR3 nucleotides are TGTGCCAGCAGTTGGACAGGGGGGAACACCGGGGAGCTGTTTTTT.